The present T cell receptor beta chain was sequenced within a study of CD8+ T cells in alopecia areata. Isolated RNA was reverse transcribed into cDNA used as the sequencing template. Sequencing used immunoSEQ multiplex PCR; TCRdb keeps in-frame clones, though not all of them. The table has about 82,000 clones, 51% seen once. With 5 bases removed from V and 12 bases from J, the gap between germline ends came to 4 bases. This CDR3 region has 8 residues. Germline V gene data show CDR1 as SNHLY and CDR2 as FYNNEI. This clonotype was obtained from a human donor with alopecia areata. The sequenced sample was NKG2D-high CD8+ T cells sorted from blood. The chain is built from TRBV2 and TRBJ1-1; D not resolved. The CDR3 DNA is TGTGCCAGCAGTAGCTCTTTCTTT. Protein: CASSSSFF.